This TCR beta chain emerged from a study of blood T cell repertoires in COVID-19. Germline V gene lookup returns CDR1 LNHDA and CDR2 SQIVND (reference sequence). The CDR3 contains 11 residues. Trimming took 6 bases from V and 5 from J, leaving 7 bases between them. Authors' analysis steps: For nucleated cells, counts were estimated from reference gene primer amplification. The method was immunoSEQ multiplex PCR; TCRdb's version includes in-frame clones alone and lacks a portion of them. The V and J calls and clone size were taken over from that table, and D and trimming were inferred from the DNA. The sample includes 150,000 to 200,000 clones, approximately 86% seen only once; the top ten take 0.99%.

The sequencing sample was made of peripheral blood. The chain has TRBV19 and TRBJ2-5, with D hard to call. This TCR derives from a man aged 18 to 30 with acute or convalescent COVID-19. The CDR3 here is CASRIGETQYF. The CDR3 DNA follows: TGTGCCAGTAGGATCGGGGAGACCCAGTACTTC.